Listed here are 10 T cell receptor beta chains from one sample, sequenced in a study of blood T cell repertoires in COVID-19. TCRdb's copy holds only in-frame clones and misses some; the assay was immunoSEQ multiplex PCR. Of a few hundred thousand clones in the sample, about 82% are singletons; the top ten hold 1.5% to 2%. The sequenced sample was peripheral blood. The receptors shown here come from a woman aged 50 to 60 with acute or convalescent COVID-19.

The gene calls are TRBV27 and TRBJ2-1; 11 positions agree with TRBD2. This CDR3 comprises 15 residues. Unmatched junction bases numbered 10, after V lost 6 bases and J lost 9 bases. Germline CDR1 reads MNHEY; CDR2 reads SMNVEV (reference sequence). CDR3: CASSLLAGGLGEQFF. In DNA, the CDR3 is TGTGCCAGCAGCCTGCTAGCGGGAGGTTTAGGTGAGCAGTTCTTC.

The chain has TRBV7-2 and TRBJ2-7; 8 bases map to TRBD2. The germline V gene has CDR1 SGHTA and CDR2 FQGNSA. The CDR3 covers 17 residues. The ends lost 5 bases at V and 3 bases at J; junction bases unmatched: 15. CDR3 region: CASSQGTPASGFYEQYF. CDR3 bases: TGTGCCAGCAGCCAAGGAACCCCCGCTAGCGGGTTCTACGAGCAGTACTTC.

The count of this clone is one. CDR3 DNA sequence: TGTGCCAGCAGCTCAGAGGTCGGACAGGGAACCTACGAGCAGTACTTC. Translated, it gives CASSSEVGQGTYEQYF. The chain links TRBV7-2 to TRBJ2-7; 8 nucleotides line up with TRBD1. CDR1 is SGHTA, CDR2 FQGNSA, per germline. The CDR3 contains 16 residues. V dropped 4 bases and J dropped 2; count of bases not matched to a gene: 10.

The chain couples TRBV28 to TRBJ1-1; D is uncertain. CDR3 length: 14 residues. The germline V gene encodes CDR1 MDHEN and CDR2 SYDVKM. Trimming removed 2 bases at V and 0 bases at J, with 7 bases between. For the CDR3, the DNA is TGTGCCAGCAGTTTACAACAGATGAACACTGAAGCTTTCTTT. Protein: CASSLQQMNTEAFF.

The rearrangement uses TRBV10-3 and TRBJ1-5, with D possibly being TRBD1 (6 bases). The ends were cut back, 10 bases at V and 3 bases at J, with 13 bases in the middle. This CDR3 is built from 13 residues. Per the germline V gene, CDR1 is ENHRY and CDR2 is SYGVKD. The CDR3 loop reads CATRTDLNQPQHF. The DNA for the CDR3 is TGTGCCACCCGGACAGACCTCAATCAGCCCCAGCATTTT.

CDR3 DNA sequence: TGTGCCAGCAGCTGGGACAGGTTGAACACTGAAGCTTTCTTT. It encodes CASSWDRLNTEAFF. This sequence joins TRBV27 and TRBJ1-1; 8 nucleotides agree with TRBD1. The CDR3 spans 14 residues. Germline CDR1 is MNHEY and CDR2 is SMNVEV (reference sequence). Trimming cost V 6 bases and J 0 bases; bases outside gene matches: 3.

J is TRBJ2-7 and V is TRBV3-1 (or the pseudogene TRBV3-2), with D possibly being TRBD1 (6 bases). The CDR3 covers 15 residues. Trimming took off 0 bases at V and 3 bases at J, with 12 bases between the two ends. Germline V gene data show CDR1 as LGHDT and CDR2 as YNNKEL (reference sequence). In nucleotides, the CDR3 is TGTGCCAGCAGCCAAGAGAGGGGGAAGAACTACGAGCAGTACTTC. Translation gives CASSQERGKNYEQYF.

The chain joins TRBV6-5 to TRBJ2-1; 10 bases map to TRBD2. The V segment lost 2 bases and the J segment 6 bases; nucleotides outside the gene matches: 4. This CDR3 spans 15 amino acids. The V gene's germline CDR1 is MNHEY and CDR2 SVGAGI. CDR3 residues: CASSYRLAGLNEQFF. The CDR3 region has the DNA TGTGCCAGCAGTTACCGACTAGCGGGTCTCAATGAGCAGTTCTTC.

This clone showed up just a few times. The genes are TRBV2 and TRBJ2-7, with 8 bases that match TRBD1. The length of the CDR3 is 14 residues. Per germline, CDR1 SNHLY and CDR2 FYNNEI. V was pared by 7 bases and J by 3 bases, with 8 bases of the junction left unmatched. The CDR3 is CASIRDRTNYEQYF. In nucleotides, the CDR3 is TGTGCCAGCATCCGGGACAGGACTAACTACGAGCAGTACTTC.

CDR3 sequence reads: CASSLLGTGPFSPQHF. The CDR3 coding sequence is TGTGCCAGCAGTTTACTTGGTACAGGGCCTTTCTCGCCCCAGCATTTT. This chain uses TRBV27 with TRBJ1-5; the D gene is possibly TRBD1 (6 bases). The CDR3 totals 16 residues. Trimming cost V 2 bases and J 9 bases, with 20 bases left between them. CDR1 is MNHEY and CDR2 is SMNVEV in the germline V gene (reference sequence).